Listed below are T cell receptor beta chains from one sample, sequenced in a study of blood T cells in healthy people across ages. One entry per CDR3 protein, called by TCRdb with MiXCR from the 5' RACE reads. This sample has around 1,500,000 distinct CDR3 sequences; over 25% occur once, and the top ten carry over 7%. The source material was blood. The receptors derive from a woman between 25 and 40 years old in good health. The CDR3 runs from the conserved cysteine through the conserved F or W. Fields, in order: D gene, CDR3 length, J gene, V gene, clone size, CDR3 DNA, CDR3 protein. The D gene is left open where the match is weak. Where a row states a size, it is once, few, many or the class of an expanded clone; other rows omit it.

>NA|15|TRBJ2-5|TRBV20-1|few
TGCAGTGCTAGAAGGTCCGGGCGGGGCGACGAGACCCAGTACTTC
CSARRSGRGDETQYF
>NA|15|TRBJ2-6|TRBV20-1|NA
TGCAGTGCTAGAGAGCAGGGGTCTGGGGCCGACGTCCTGACTTTC
CSAREQGSGADVLTF
>TRBD1|15|TRBJ2-5|TRBV12-3/TRBV12-4|many
TGTGCCAGCAGTTTCCGGACAGGGAGGAGGGAGACCCAGTACTTC
CASSFRTGRRETQYF
>NA|12|TRBJ1-2|TRBV5-6|few
TGTGCCAGCAGCTTGCGGTGGAATGGCTACACCTTC
CASSLRWNGYTF
>NA|14|TRBJ2-6|TRBV20-1|many
TGCAGTGCTAGAGGCGACTCTGGGGCCAACGTCCTGACTTTC
CSARGDSGANVLTF
>NA|16|TRBJ1-4|TRBV20-1|NA
TGCAGTGCTGAAGGAATAGGGGCAGGGCGTAATGAAAAACTGTTTTTT
CSAEGIGAGRNEKLFF
>TRBD1|15|TRBJ1-5|TRBV6-6|NA
TGTGCCAGCAGTTATCTAGGGACAGTAAATCAGCCCCAGCATTTT
CASSYLGTVNQPQHF
>NA|14|TRBJ2-5|TRBV9|NA
TGTGCCAGCAGCGTTCGCGGAACCCAAGAGACCCAGTACTTC
CASSVRGTQETQYF
>NA|13|TRBJ2-7|TRBV20-1|NA
TGCAGTGCTAGAGCAGAGTCCCCCTACGAGCAGTACTTC
CSARAESPYEQYF
>TRBD1|15|TRBJ2-7|TRBV7-2|many
TGTGCCAGCAGCCAAGCCCGGGACAGGTCCTACGAGCAGTACTTC
CASSQARDRSYEQYF
>TRBD1|14|TRBJ2-4|TRBV25-1|NA
TGTGCCAGCAGTGGGGACAGAGCCTACAATGAGCAGTACTTC
CASSGDRAYNEQYF
>NA|15|TRBJ2-3|TRBV29-1|few
TGCAGCGTTGAGTGGGTGTACGGGACCACAGATACGCAGTATTTT
CSVEWVYGTTDTQYF
>TRBD1|16|TRBJ2-7|TRBV7-2|NA
TGTGCCAGCAGCTTGAACCCGGGACAGGGAGCCTACGAGCAGTACTTC
CASSLNPGQGAYEQYF
>NA|15|TRBJ2-5|TRBV6-5|many
TGTGCCAGCAGCTCCAAGGGGGGGACCCAAGAGACCCAGTACTTC
CASSSKGGTQETQYF